Presented here are 27 T cell receptor beta chains from one specimen sequenced in a study of T cells after yellow fever vaccination (dated by TCRdb to between 2018 and 2020). To prepare the library, 5' RACE was applied. Sequencing took place on an Illumina HiSeq 2500. TCRdb handled the public reads itself, with Q25 trimming in fastp and clone calling in MiXCR, and kept productive beta chains. Each CDR3 protein appears once, grouped with its most common genes and DNA. This sample lists 50,000 or so distinct CDR3 sequences; roughly 7.3% were detected once. The top ten constitute 25% to 35% of the sample. Taken with the paper, the label for treatment or condition translates to: live attenuated yellow fever vaccine strain. The sample in question was CD8+ T cells sorted from PBMCs, obtained around 16 days after the first yellow fever vaccination. The receptor set was obtained from a man aged 18-30 years who received the YFV17D yellow fever vaccine.

Turning to this clonotype: This may stem from a read error, because a much larger clone lies one nucleotide away. The V call is TRBV11-2, the J call TRBJ2-2, with D perhaps TRBD2 (6 bases). The CDR3 runs to 16 residues. Germline CDR1 is SGHAT and CDR2 is FQNNGV. Trimming stripped 3 bases from V and 7 bases from J, with 18 bases between. DNA of the CDR3: TGTGCCAGCAGCTTTATAGCGGAGGGCCTCCACGGGGAGCTGTTTTTT. Protein sequence: CASSFIAEGLHGELFF.

This clonotype has only a few counts. The J gene is TRBJ2-7, the V gene TRBV4-1; D call uncertain. Per the germline V gene, CDR1 is MGHRA and CDR2 is YSYEKL. V shed 0 bases and J shed 0 bases, with 12 bases lying between them. The CDR3 runs 16 residues. In DNA, the CDR3 is TGCGCCAGCAGCCAAGACTATCGCGGCAACTCCTACGAGCAGTACTTC. Protein: CASSQDYRGNSYEQYF.

In regard to this clonotype: A read error may explain this, as a much larger clone is one base away. The gene calls are TRBV5-1 and TRBJ2-7; D remains unclear. CDR3 length equals 12 residues. CDR1 and CDR2 (germline): SGHRS, YFSETQ. Between the trimmed V and J ends, which lost 2 bases and 1 base, there was a span of 4 bases. This CDR3 is CASSFESYEQYF. The CDR3 coding sequence is TGCGCCAGCAGCTTTGAATCCTACGAGCAGTACTTC.

The V and J genes are TRBV20-1 and TRBJ2-3; D is undetermined. V was cut by 3 bases and J by 8 bases, with 6 bases left in between. From germline, CDR1 is DFQATT and CDR2 SNEGSKA (reference sequence). The CDR3 runs 10 residues. The chain's CDR3 is CSASFFTQYF. CDR3 bases: TGCAGTGCTAGTTTCTTTACGCAGTATTTT.

This clonotype was detected ten times or more. The chain recombines TRBV12-3 or TRBV12-4 with TRBJ2-3, with 10 bases fitting TRBD2. Trimming took 6 bases from V and 1 from J; bases not matched to a gene: 1. This CDR3 is built from 14 residues. CDR3 region: CASRGTSGTDTQYF. CDR3 DNA sequence: TGTGCCAGCAGGGGGACTAGCGGCACAGATACGCAGTATTTT.

This clonotype has a count of ten or more. The chain carries TRBV11-1 and TRBJ2-1; D ambiguous. This CDR3 contains 13 residues. CDR1 is SGHAT and CDR2 is FQDESV in the germline V gene (reference sequence). The V gene lost 3 bases and the J gene lost 4 bases, with 7 bases spanning the gap. CDR3 region: CASSLSAYNEQFF. The CDR3 DNA reads TGTGCCAGCAGCTTGAGCGCTTACAATGAGCAGTTCTTC.

This clonotype was detected ten times or more. The chain recombines TRBV4-1 with TRBJ1-2; a weak D match, TRBD1 (6 bases). Germline values: CDR1 MGHRA, CDR2 YSYEKL. The CDR3 length is 15 residues. The ends were cut back, 2 bases at V and 7 bases at J, with 17 bases in the middle. The CDR3 sequence: CASSQLQGMAGGYTF. The CDR3 DNA follows: TGCGCCAGCAGCCAACTACAGGGAATGGCCGGTGGCTACACCTTC.

The rearrangement joins TRBV6-5 to TRBJ1-5; tentatively, D is TRBD1 (6 bases). Germline values: CDR1 MNHEY, CDR2 SVGAGI. Deletions cut 6 bases from V and 3 bases from J, with 15 bases between. The CDR3 has 15 residues. CDR3 in DNA: TGTGCCAGCAGCCCAGGGGTTCGAGCCAATCAGCCCCAGCATTTT. This gives the protein CASSPGVRANQPQHF.

This clonotype was seen a few times. The CDR3, as DNA: TGTGCCAGCAGCTTAGAAGGGATTCCCAATCAGCCCCAGCATTTT. Translated, it gives CASSLEGIPNQPQHF. This chain joins TRBV7-2 and TRBJ1-5; no clear D. Germline lookup yields CDR1 SGHTA and CDR2 FQGNSA. V was cut by 1 base and J by 3 bases, with 10 bases left in between. This CDR3 has 15 residues.

The chain joins TRBV5-6 to TRBJ2-5; 11 bases fit TRBD2. The CDR3 runs to 17 residues. V lost 1 base, J lost 2 bases, and 7 bases stayed unmatched. Germline assignment: CDR1 SGHDT and CDR2 YYEEEE. The DNA for the CDR3 is TGTGCCAGCAGCTTGATCCCCCGACTAGCGGGACAAGAGACCCAGTACTTC. Residues: CASSLIPRLAGQETQYF. Supplemented by reference TRBV5-6 and TRBJ2-5, the full variable domain reads DAGVTQSPTHLIKTRGQQVTLRCSPKSGHDTVSWYQQALGQGPQFIFQYYEEEERQRGNFPDRFSGHQFPNYSSELNVNALLLGDSALYLCASSLIPRLAGQETQYFGPGTRLLVL.

The sample holds many counts of this clonotype. This chain connects TRBV7-9 to TRBJ2-5; the D is unclear. The CDR3 has 13 amino acids. V lost 0 bases, J lost 1 base, and 3 bases lay in between. Looked up from germline, CDR1 is SEHNR and CDR2 is FQNEAQ (reference sequence). CDR3 loop: CASSLASQETQYF. CDR3 DNA sequence: TGTGCCAGCAGCTTAGCGAGCCAAGAGACCCAGTACTTC.

This clonotype came up many times. The V call is TRBV10-3, the J call TRBJ1-5; TRBD1 matches at 7 bases. Germline CDR1 ENHRY, CDR2 SYGVKD. V shed 2 bases and J 7 bases; nucleotides not matched to a gene: 8. This CDR3 comprises 15 residues. DNA of the CDR3: TGTGCCATCAGTGAGGCTGACAGGGAGGGACAGCCCCAGCATTTT. Amino acids: CAISEADREGQPQHF.

CDR3 nucleotide sequence: TGTGCCAGCAGGGCAAATCAGCCCCAGCATTTT. Translated: CASRANQPQHF. The chain couples TRBV6-1 to TRBJ1-5; D call uncertain. V lost 6 bases and J lost 4, with 4 bases in between. Germline CDR1 is MNHNS and CDR2 is SASEGT. The CDR3 length is 11 residues.

At least ten counts were recorded for this clonotype. This sequence joins TRBV30 and TRBJ2-7; D is unclear. Germline CDR1 and CDR2: GTSNPN and SVGIG (reference sequence). Trimming shortened V by 3 bases and J by 3 bases, and 6 bases separated the two germline ends. This CDR3 region has 11 residues. The CDR3 bases are TGTGCCTGGAGGGGCAGCTACGAGCAGTACTTC. Encoded protein: CAWRGSYEQYF. Full variable domain (remainder filled in from reference TRBV30 and TRBJ2-7): SQTIHQWPATLVQPVGSPLSLECTVEGTSNPNLYWYRQAAGRGLQLLFYSVGIGQISSEVPQNLSASRPQDRQFILSSKKLLLSDSGFYLCAWRGSYEQYFGPGTRLTVT.

The gene calls are TRBV21-1 and TRBJ1-5; TRBD1, as called in the table, went unchecked against the DNA. TRBV21-1 is annotated as a pseudogene. The length of the CDR3 is 15 residues. The CDR3 is CASSKSGQGCQPQHF. For the CDR3, the DNA is TGTGCCAGCAGCAAAAGTGGGCAGGGGTGCCAGCCCCAGCATTTT.

This clonotype was seen a single time. This may stem from a read error, because a much larger clone lies one nucleotide away. The chain has TRBV6-1 and TRBJ2-5, with D possibly being TRBD2 (6 bases). The CDR3 is 13 amino acids. Germline CDR1 MNHNS, CDR2 SASEGT. Deletions cut 4 bases from V and 3 bases from J, with 9 bases between. In DNA form, the CDR3 reads TGTGCCAGCAGTGCGGGGGATAAAGAGACCCAGTACTTC. This translates into CASSAGDKETQYF.

At least ten counts were recorded for this clonotype. This rearrangement joins TRBV12-3 or TRBV12-4 to TRBJ2-2; D may be TRBD1 (6 bases). This CDR3 region has 13 residues. Trimming pared 3 bases from V and 7 bases from J, leaving 9 bases between. The CDR3, as DNA: TGTGCCAGCAGTTTTGGGGGCAACGGGGAGCTGTTTTTT. It specifies CASSFGGNGELFF.

This clonotype occurred many times. The rearrangement uses TRBV7-9 and TRBJ2-3; D not certain. This CDR3 has 14 residues. Germline V CDR1 and CDR2: SEHNR, FQNEAQ (reference sequence). Trimming pared 1 base from V and 2 bases from J, leaving 7 bases between. CDR3 residues: CASSLDAVTDTQYF. CDR3 sequence (DNA): TGTGCCAGCAGCTTAGATGCGGTCACAGATACGCAGTATTTT.

This clonotype was seen repeatedly, ten times or more. V gene TRBV10-2 combines with J gene TRBJ2-1, with 8 bases lining up with TRBD2. CDR1 is WSHSY and CDR2 is SAAADI in the germline V gene. V dropped 4 bases and J dropped 7; count of bases not matched to a gene: 6. This CDR3 is 14 amino acids long. The CDR3 bases are TGCGCCAGCAGTGCTGCGGGGGGTGAAAATGAGCAGTTCTTC. Its protein is CASSAAGGENEQFF.

This clonotype was observed a handful of times. This chain joins TRBV23-1 and TRBJ2-1; D ambiguous. TRBV23-1 is sorted into the ORF group, with uncertain function. The CDR3 is made up of 12 amino acids. V was cut by 4 bases and J by 9 bases, with 10 bases left in between. The DNA of the CDR3 is TGCGCCAGCAGTCCCCAGGTTTTTGAGCAGTTCTTC. Amino acid sequence: CASSPQVFEQFF.

Many counts were recorded for this clonotype. The gene calls are TRBV4-3 and TRBJ2-2; D is possibly TRBD1 (6 bases). Germline-derived CDR1 and CDR2 are LGHNA and YSLEER. Trimming shortened V by 5 bases and J by 5 bases, and 18 bases separated the two germline ends. The CDR3 contains 16 residues. CDR3 residues: CASSAYTGSWTGELFF. DNA of the CDR3: TGCGCCAGCAGCGCGTATACAGGGAGTTGGACCGGGGAGCTGTTTTTT.

This clonotype was recorded many times. The chain employs TRBV12-3 or TRBV12-4 and TRBJ2-2, with unresolved D. Trimming shortened V by 3 bases and J by 6 bases, and 8 bases separated the two germline ends. This CDR3 comprises 13 residues. The CDR3 DNA is TGTGCCAGCAGTTTTTCTCTGTCCGGGGAGCTGTTTTTT. Translating it yields CASSFSLSGELFF.

In its sample, this clonotype was seen many times. The rearrangement uses TRBV11-2 and TRBJ2-7; no reliable D call. The CDR3 spans 12 residues. Germline V gene data show CDR1 as SGHAT and CDR2 as FQNNGV. V lost 2 bases and J 5 bases, leaving 7 bases between the germline ends. The CDR3 DNA reads TGTGCCAGCAGCTTATTCCTCCACGAGCAGTACGTC. Amino acid sequence: CASSLFLHEQYV.

This clonotype was observed many times. This chain connects TRBV7-9 to TRBJ2-1, with TRBD2 identical over 9 bases. The CDR3 covers 15 residues. CDR1 and CDR2 from the germline V gene are SEHNR and FQNEAQ (reference sequence). V shed 3 bases and J 5 bases; nucleotides not matched to a gene: 5. In DNA, the CDR3 is TGTGCCAGCAGCTTGGGGACTAGCAGAAACAATGAGCAGTTCTTC. Translation gives CASSLGTSRNNEQFF. Full variable domain (missing parts from reference TRBV7-9 and TRBJ2-1): DTGVSQNPRHKITKRGQNVTFRCDPISEHNRLYWYRQTLGQGPEFLTYFQNEAQLEKSRLLSDRFSAERPKGSFSTLEIQRTEQGDSAMYLCASSLGTSRNNEQFFGPGTRLTVL.

This clonotype was found many times. The gene calls are TRBV12-3 or TRBV12-4 and TRBJ2-2, with no clear D. The length of the CDR3 is 12 residues. V lost 6 bases to trimming and J lost 6 bases, with 8 bases between them. This CDR3 reads CASSLRPGELFF. Written as DNA, the CDR3 is TGTGCCAGCAGCCTGCGACCCGGGGAGCTGTTTTTT.

This clonotype showed up many times. J is TRBJ2-1 and V is TRBV5-1, with 7 bases aligning to TRBD1. This CDR3 comprises 13 residues. The V gene's germline CDR1 is SGHRS and CDR2 YFSETQ. V trimming: 4 bases; J trimming: 15 bases; junction bases outside the gene matches: 13. For the CDR3, the DNA is TGCGCCAGCAGCCCAGACAGGGCTCTATTATGGTTCTTC. Amino acids: CASSPDRALLWFF.

This clonotype was counted at least ten times. This sequence joins TRBV4-2 and TRBJ2-7, with TRBD1 as a possible D gene (5 bases). The CDR3 has 11 amino acids. The germline gives CDR1 LGHNA, CDR2 YNFKEQ. Trimming took off 3 bases at V and 6 bases at J, with 6 bases between the two ends. The CDR3 loop is CASSQGLEQYF. CDR3 DNA sequence: TGTGCCAGCAGCCAGGGGCTCGAGCAGTACTTC.